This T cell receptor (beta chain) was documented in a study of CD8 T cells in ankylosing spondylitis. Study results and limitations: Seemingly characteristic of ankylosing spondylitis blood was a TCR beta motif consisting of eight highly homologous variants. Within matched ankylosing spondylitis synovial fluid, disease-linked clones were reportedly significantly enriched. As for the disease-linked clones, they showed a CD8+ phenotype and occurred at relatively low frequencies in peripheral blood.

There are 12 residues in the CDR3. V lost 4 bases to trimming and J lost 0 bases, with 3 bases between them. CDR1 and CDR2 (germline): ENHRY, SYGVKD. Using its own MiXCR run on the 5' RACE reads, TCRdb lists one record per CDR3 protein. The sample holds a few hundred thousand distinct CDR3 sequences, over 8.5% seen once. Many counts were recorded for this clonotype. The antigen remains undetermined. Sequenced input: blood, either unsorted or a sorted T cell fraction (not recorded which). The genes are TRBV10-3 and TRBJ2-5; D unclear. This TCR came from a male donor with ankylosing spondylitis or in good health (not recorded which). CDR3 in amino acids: CAISGNQETQYF. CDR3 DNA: TGTGCCATCAGTGGCAACCAAGAGACCCAGTACTTC.